This T cell receptor beta chain was profiled in a study of T cells after yellow fever vaccination. Study-level information: SMART-Seq v4 Ultra Low Input handled preparation of low-cell-number fractions.

A note on this clonotype: Its antigen is unidentified.

Synthesis of TCR cDNA relied on 5'RACE template switching, which attached a universal primer site and UMIs. TCRdb processed the 5' RACE reads anew with MiXCR; each CDR3 protein has one entry. Among hundreds of thousands of distinct CDR3 sequences listed, more than 9% were seen once. The CDR3 totals 14 residues. Trimming removed 3 bases from V and 0 bases from J, with 9 bases in between. From germline, CDR1 is LNHNV and CDR2 YYDKDF (reference sequence). Study outcomes and limitations: Most primary-vaccination clones recurred post-booster (roughly 96% CD4, roughly 90% CD8). There was a small share of clonotypes that showed up in both the CD4 and CD8 compartments.

The J gene is TRBJ2-7, the V gene TRBV15; D possibly corresponds to TRBD2 (6 bases). Sample: PBMCs, taken on the day of the yellow fever booster vaccination. The sequence came from a man aged 30-40 years who received the YFV17D yellow fever vaccine. This CDR3 is CATSSSGSSYEQYF. The DNA for the CDR3 is TGTGCCACCAGCAGTAGCGGTAGCTCCTACGAGCAGTACTTC.